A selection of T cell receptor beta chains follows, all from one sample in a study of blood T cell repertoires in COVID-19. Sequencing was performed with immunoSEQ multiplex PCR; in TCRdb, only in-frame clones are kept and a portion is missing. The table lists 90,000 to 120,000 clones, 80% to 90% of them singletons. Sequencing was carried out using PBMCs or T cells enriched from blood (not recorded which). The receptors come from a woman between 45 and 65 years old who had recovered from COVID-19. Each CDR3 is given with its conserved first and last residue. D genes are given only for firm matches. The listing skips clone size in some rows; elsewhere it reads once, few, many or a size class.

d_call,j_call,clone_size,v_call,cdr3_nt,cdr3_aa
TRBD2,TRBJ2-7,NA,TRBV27,TGTGCCAGCAGTCCATCTAGCGGGAGTCAGAGCGAGCAGTACTTC,CASSPSSGSQSEQYF
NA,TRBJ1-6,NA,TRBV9,TGTGCCAGCAGCGTAGGTTTCAACAGGATAAATTCACCCCTCCACTTT,CASSVGFNRINSPLHF
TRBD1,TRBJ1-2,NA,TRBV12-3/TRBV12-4,TGTGCCAGCACCGACAGGGCTGGCTATGGCTACACCTTC,CASTDRAGYGYTF
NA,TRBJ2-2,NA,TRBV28,TGTGCCAGCAGTAACAGGGCCCTGACCGGGGAGCTGTTTTTT,CASSNRALTGELFF
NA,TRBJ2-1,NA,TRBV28,TGTGCCAGCAGTTTCCCAGGGGCCTACAATGAGCAGTTCTTC,CASSFPGAYNEQFF
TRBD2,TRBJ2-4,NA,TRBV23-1,TGCGCCAGCAGTCAGTACGAGACTAGCGGGGCACGGGCCAAAAACATTCAGTACTTC,CASSQYETSGARAKNIQYF
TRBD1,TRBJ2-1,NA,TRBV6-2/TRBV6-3,TGTGCCAGCAGTCGAGGGGGCGATGAGCAGTTCTTC,CASSRGGDEQFF
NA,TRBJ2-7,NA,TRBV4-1,TGCGCCAGCAGCCAAGGACAGGTACTCTCCTACGAGCAGTACTTC,CASSQGQVLSYEQYF
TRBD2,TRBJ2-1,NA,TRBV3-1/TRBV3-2,TGTGCCAGCACCCCTACTAGCGGGGGGTACAATGAGCAGTTCTTC,CASTPTSGGYNEQFF
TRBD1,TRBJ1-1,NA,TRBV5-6,TGTGCCAGCAGCTCCCCGACAGGGTGGGACACTGAAGCTTTCTTT,CASSSPTGWDTEAFF
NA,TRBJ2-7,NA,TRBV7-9,TGTGCCAGCAGCTTAACCAGCTACGAGCAGTACTTC,CASSLTSYEQYF
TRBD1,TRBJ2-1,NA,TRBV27,TGTGCCAGCAGCAGGACCGGGACAGGGATCGAGAATGAGCAGTTCTTC,CASSRTGTGIENEQFF
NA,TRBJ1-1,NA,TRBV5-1,TGCGCCAGCGCCAACCCTGGGAGGGTGGGTGAAGCTTTCTTT,CASANPGRVGEAFF
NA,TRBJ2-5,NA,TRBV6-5,TGTGCCAGCAGTTATGGCGGGGACCAAGAGACCCAGTACTTC,CASSYGGDQETQYF
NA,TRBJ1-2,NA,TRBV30,TGTGCCTGGAATCTAGGAGGGACGGATGGCTACACCTTC,CAWNLGGTDGYTF
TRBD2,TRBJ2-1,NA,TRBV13,TGTGCCAGCAGCTCCGGCGGGGGGGCGATTGAGCAGTTCTTC,CASSSGGGAIEQFF
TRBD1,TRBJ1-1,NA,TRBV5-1,TGCGCCAGCAGCTTAAATACCGGGACAGGGAACACTGAAGCTTTCTTT,CASSLNTGTGNTEAFF
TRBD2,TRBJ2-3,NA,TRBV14,TGTGCCAGCAGCCCTCTAGCGGGAGGGGGAGATACGCAGTATTTT,CASSPLAGGGDTQYF
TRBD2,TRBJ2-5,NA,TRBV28,TGTGCCAGCAGTTTCCAGCGGGGGGGCTGGGAGACCCAGTACTTC,CASSFQRGGWETQYF
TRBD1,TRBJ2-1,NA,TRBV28,TGTGCCAGCAGTCCGTGGGACAGTATACTTGGGCAGTTCTTC,CASSPWDSILGQFF
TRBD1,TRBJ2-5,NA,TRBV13,TGTGCCAGCAGCTGGAGGACAGGGGTGGCGGAGACCCAGTACTTC,CASSWRTGVAETQYF
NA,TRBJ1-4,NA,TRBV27,TGTGCCAGCAGTAGGACAACCGGCGATGAAAAACTGTTTTTT,CASSRTTGDEKLFF
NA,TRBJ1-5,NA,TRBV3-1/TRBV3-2,TGTGCCAGCAGCCAACAGGGCAATCAGCCCCAGCATTTT,CASSQQGNQPQHF
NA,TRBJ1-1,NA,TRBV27,TGTGCCAGCAGTTTAACGGCGGGGGGGACTGAAGCTTTCTTT,CASSLTAGGTEAFF
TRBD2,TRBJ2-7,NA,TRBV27,TGTGCCAGCAGTCATATTATAAGCGGGAATGGACTTTACGAGCAGTACTTC,CASSHIISGNGLYEQYF
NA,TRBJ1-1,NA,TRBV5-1,TGCGCCAGCAGCTTGGGAGAGAACACTGAAGCTTTCTTT,CASSLGENTEAFF
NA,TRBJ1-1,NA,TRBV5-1,TGCGCCAGCAGCTCATTATTGGGGACATACCCAATTGGTGGGACTGAAGCTTTCTTT,CASSSLLGTYPIGGTEAFF
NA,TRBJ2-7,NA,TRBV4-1,TGCGCCAGCAGCCCCCTTACAGGGAAGGGGAGCTACGAGCAGTACTTC,CASSPLTGKGSYEQYF
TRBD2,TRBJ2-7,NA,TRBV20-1,TGCAGTGCTAGTAGTCTAGCGGGAGTAGACGGGGGCGAGCAGTACTTC,CSASSLAGVDGGEQYF
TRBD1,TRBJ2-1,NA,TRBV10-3,TGTGCCATGGGAAGCGACAGGGGGCTTGAGCAGTTCTTC,CAMGSDRGLEQFF
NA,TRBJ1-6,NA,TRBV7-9,TGTGCCAGCAGCTCAGGGGTCCCCAATTCACCCCTCCACTTT,CASSSGVPNSPLHF
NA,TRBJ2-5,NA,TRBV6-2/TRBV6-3,TGTGCCAGCAGTTACCTTCGGATCGGGAGAGAGACCCAGTACTTC,CASSYLRIGRETQYF
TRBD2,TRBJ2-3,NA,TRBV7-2,TGTGCCAGCAGCTCAGGGACTAGGTGGGATACGCAGTATTTT,CASSSGTRWDTQYF
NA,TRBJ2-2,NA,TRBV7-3,TGTGCCAGCAGCTTAAGAACAGGGATGGGGGAGCTGTTTTTT,CASSLRTGMGELFF
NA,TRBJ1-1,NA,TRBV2,TGTGCCAGCAGCTTGACAGGGAACACTGAAGCTTTCTTT,CASSLTGNTEAFF
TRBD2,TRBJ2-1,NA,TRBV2,TGTGCCAGCAGTCCGACTAGCGGGAGTTTAAGCAATGAGCAGTTCTTC,CASSPTSGSLSNEQFF
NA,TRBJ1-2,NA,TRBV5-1,TGCGCCAGCAGCAGTAGTGGACAGACCTTCTATGGCTACACCTTC,CASSSSGQTFYGYTF
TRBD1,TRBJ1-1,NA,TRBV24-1,TGTGCCTCCGGGACAGCCACTGAAGCTTTCTTT,CASGTATEAFF
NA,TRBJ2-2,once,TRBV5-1,TGCGCCAGCAGCTTGAACAGGGACGCCGGGGAGCTGTTTTTT,CASSLNRDAGELFF
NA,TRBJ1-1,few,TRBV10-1,TGCGCCAGCAGTGAGTTAGGACAATCGGCTTTCTTT,CASSELGQSAFF
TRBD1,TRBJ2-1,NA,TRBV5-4,TGTGCCAGCAGCCTTGACAGGGCGAGCAATGAGCAGTTCTTC,CASSLDRASNEQFF
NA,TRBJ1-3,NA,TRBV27,TGTGCCAGCACCTTTGCACGGGCTGGAAACACCATATATTTT,CASTFARAGNTIYF
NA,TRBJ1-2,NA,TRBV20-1,TGCAGTGCTAGAGTTCTTTATGGCTACACCTTC,CSARVLYGYTF
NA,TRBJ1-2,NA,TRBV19,TGTGCCACGGGTGCCAGAAACTATGGCTACACCTTC,CATGARNYGYTF
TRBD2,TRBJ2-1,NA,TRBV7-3,TGTGCCAGCAGCGTGGGACTAGCGGGTGTCTCCTACAATGAGCAGTTCTTC,CASSVGLAGVSYNEQFF
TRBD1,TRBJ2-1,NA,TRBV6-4,TGTGCCAGCAGCCGAGGGGACAGGGACTACAATGAGCAGTTCTTC,CASSRGDRDYNEQFF